This TCR beta chain was captured by sequencing in a study of T-cell reconstitution after alpha-beta-depleted transplantation in children. TCRbeta library preparation incorporated unique molecular identifiers. TCRdb used MiXCR to reprocess the PCR reads, holding one entry per CDR3 protein. The table includes some 250,000 distinct CDR3 sequences, about 12% detected once. The germline CDR1 and CDR2 sequences are SGHRS and YFSETQ. This CDR3 region has 14 residues. The trim removed 4 bases at V and 3 bases at J, leaving 3 bases unmatched. Material: PBMCs from the stem cell graft donor, obtained from the stem cell graft. The sequence derives from a human donor who donated a stem cell graft to a child with acute lymphoblastic leukemia. The rearrangement joins TRBV5-1 to TRBJ1-5, with 8 nucleotides matching TRBD1. The CDR3 DNA sequence: TGCGCCAGCAGCCCGGGACAGGACAATCAGCCCCAGCATTTT. This sequence encodes CASSPGQDNQPQHF.